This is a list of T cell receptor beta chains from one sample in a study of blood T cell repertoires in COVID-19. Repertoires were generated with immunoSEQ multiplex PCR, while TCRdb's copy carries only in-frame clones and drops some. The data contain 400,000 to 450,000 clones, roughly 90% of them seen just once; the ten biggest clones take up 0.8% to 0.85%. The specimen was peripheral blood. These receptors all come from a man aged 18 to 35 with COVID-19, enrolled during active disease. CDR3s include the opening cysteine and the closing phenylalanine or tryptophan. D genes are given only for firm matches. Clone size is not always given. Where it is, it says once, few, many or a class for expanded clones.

CDR3aa: CASSPRVTDTQYF; CDR3nt: TGTGCCAGCAGCCCCAGGGTCACAGATACGCAGTATTTT; d_gene: NA; v_gene: TRBV7-9; j_gene: TRBJ2-3; abundance: once
CDR3aa: CASSTKGSNQPQHF; CDR3nt: TGTGCCAGCAGTACTAAGGGGAGCAATCAGCCCCAGCATTTT; d_gene: NA; v_gene: TRBV27; j_gene: TRBJ1-5; abundance: NA
CDR3aa: CATESSGQAKNEQFF; CDR3nt: TGTGCCACCGAGTCATCGGGACAGGCGAAAAATGAGCAGTTCTTC; d_gene: TRBD1; v_gene: TRBV24-1; j_gene: TRBJ2-1; abundance: NA
CDR3aa: CASSPGQVNTEAFF; CDR3nt: TGCGCCAGCAGCCCTGGACAGGTGAACACTGAAGCTTTCTTT; d_gene: TRBD1; v_gene: TRBV4-1; j_gene: TRBJ1-1; abundance: NA
CDR3aa: CASSESDRVSRYNSPLHF; CDR3nt: TGTGCCAGCAGTGAATCGGACAGGGTCAGTAGATATAATTCACCCCTCCACTTT; d_gene: TRBD1; v_gene: TRBV6-1; j_gene: TRBJ1-6; abundance: NA
CDR3aa: CASSVGLVNNEQFF; CDR3nt: TGTGCCAGCAGCGTGGGACTAGTAAACAATGAGCAGTTCTTC; d_gene: TRBD2; v_gene: TRBV9; j_gene: TRBJ2-1; abundance: once
CDR3aa: CASNLGGSYEQYF; CDR3nt: TGCGCCAGCAATCTCGGGGGATCCTACGAGCAGTACTTC; d_gene: NA; v_gene: TRBV5-1; j_gene: TRBJ2-7; abundance: NA
CDR3aa: CASTPSGYTEAFF; CDR3nt: TGTGCCAGCACCCCCTCAGGGTACACTGAAGCTTTCTTT; d_gene: NA; v_gene: TRBV19; j_gene: TRBJ1-1; abundance: NA
CDR3aa: CAWSPMRGPDYGYTF; CDR3nt: TGTGCCTGGAGTCCAATGCGGGGGCCGGACTATGGCTACACCTTC; d_gene: NA; v_gene: TRBV30; j_gene: TRBJ1-2; abundance: few
CDR3aa: CATSDYRGTGELFF; CDR3nt: TGTGCCACCAGTGATTACAGGGGAACCGGGGAGCTGTTTTTT; d_gene: TRBD1; v_gene: TRBV24-1; j_gene: TRBJ2-2; abundance: NA
CDR3aa: CASSDTNRGPVTGELFF; CDR3nt: TGTGCCAGCAGTGACACGAACAGGGGCCCTGTGACCGGGGAGCTGTTTTTT; d_gene: TRBD1; v_gene: TRBV6-4; j_gene: TRBJ2-2; abundance: NA
CDR3aa: CASSYFPTGLEQYF; CDR3nt: TGTGCCAGCAGTTACTTCCCTACAGGGCTCGAGCAGTACTTC; d_gene: NA; v_gene: TRBV6-6; j_gene: TRBJ2-7; abundance: NA
CDR3aa: CATSPDRVREQYF; CDR3nt: TGTGCCACCAGCCCGGACAGGGTACGGGAGCAGTACTTC; d_gene: TRBD1; v_gene: TRBV15; j_gene: TRBJ2-7; abundance: NA
CDR3aa: CASRQWDTGELFF; CDR3nt: TGTGCCAGCAGACAGTGGGACACCGGGGAGCTGTTTTTT; d_gene: NA; v_gene: TRBV12-3/TRBV12-4; j_gene: TRBJ2-2; abundance: NA
CDR3aa: CASSGGDRSSPLHF; CDR3nt: TGCGCCAGCAGCGGGGGCGATCGGAGTTCACCCCTCCACTTT; d_gene: NA; v_gene: TRBV5-1; j_gene: TRBJ1-6; abundance: NA
CDR3aa: CASSLRSSYEQYF; CDR3nt: TGTGCCAGCAGTTTGAGATCCTCCTACGAGCAGTACTTC; d_gene: NA; v_gene: TRBV12-3/TRBV12-4; j_gene: TRBJ2-7; abundance: NA
CDR3aa: CASSPLGSLEEQYF; CDR3nt: TGTGCCAGCTCACCTCTCGGCTCCCTAGAGGAGCAGTACTTC; d_gene: NA; v_gene: TRBV18; j_gene: TRBJ2-7; abundance: NA
CDR3aa: CATSDYTGNGYTF; CDR3nt: TGTGCCACCAGTGATTATACAGGGAACGGCTACACCTTC; d_gene: NA; v_gene: TRBV24-1; j_gene: TRBJ1-2; abundance: NA
CDR3aa: CASSSWTGGTGELFF; CDR3nt: TGTGCCAGCAGTTCATGGACGGGGGGCACCGGGGAGCTGTTTTTT; d_gene: TRBD2; v_gene: TRBV6-5; j_gene: TRBJ2-2; abundance: NA
CDR3aa: CASSLDLLNTEAFF; CDR3nt: TGTGCCAGCAGCTTAGACTTACTGAACACTGAAGCTTTCTTT; d_gene: NA; v_gene: TRBV7-6; j_gene: TRBJ1-1; abundance: few
CDR3aa: CATSRPPPMSYEQYF; CDR3nt: TGTGCCACCAGCCGCCCGCCCCCTATGTCTTACGAGCAGTACTTC; d_gene: NA; v_gene: TRBV15; j_gene: TRBJ2-7; abundance: NA
CDR3aa: CASSFNRGAGELFF; CDR3nt: TGTGCCAGCAGTTTCAACAGGGGCGCGGGGGAGCTGTTTTTT; d_gene: TRBD1; v_gene: TRBV6-5; j_gene: TRBJ2-2; abundance: NA
CDR3aa: CASSPWGRGAYGYTF; CDR3nt: TGCGCCAGCAGCCCCTGGGGCAGGGGGGCGTATGGCTACACCTTC; d_gene: TRBD1; v_gene: TRBV4-1; j_gene: TRBJ1-2; abundance: NA
CDR3aa: CASSLGGALGYTF; CDR3nt: TGTGCCAGCAGTTTAGGGGGGGCGTTGGGCTACACCTTC; d_gene: NA; v_gene: TRBV28; j_gene: TRBJ1-2; abundance: NA
CDR3aa: CASSGAAEGEQFF; CDR3nt: TGTGCCAGTAGTGGTGCAGCAGAGGGTGAGCAGTTCTTC; d_gene: NA; v_gene: TRBV19; j_gene: TRBJ2-1; abundance: NA
CDR3aa: CASGDRGPYNEQFF; CDR3nt: TGTGCCAGCGGTGACAGGGGGCCCTACAATGAGCAGTTCTTC; d_gene: TRBD1; v_gene: TRBV18; j_gene: TRBJ2-1; abundance: NA
CDR3aa: CATSENDDFPGAEQFF; CDR3nt: TGTGCCACCAGCGAAAACGACGACTTTCCGGGAGCGGAGCAGTTCTTC; d_gene: NA; v_gene: TRBV15; j_gene: TRBJ2-1; abundance: NA
CDR3aa: CASSQPPSGGNHEQYF; CDR3nt: TGCGCCAGCAGTCAACCCCCTAGCGGGGGGAACCACGAGCAGTACTTC; d_gene: TRBD2; v_gene: TRBV23-1; j_gene: TRBJ2-7; abundance: NA
CDR3aa: CASSSYRVADTQYF; CDR3nt: TGTGCCAGCAGCAGTTACAGGGTGGCAGATACGCAGTATTTT; d_gene: NA; v_gene: TRBV5-8; j_gene: TRBJ2-3; abundance: NA
CDR3aa: CASSPGGTPGELFF; CDR3nt: TGTGCCAGCTCACCAGGAGGGACCCCCGGGGAGCTGTTTTTT; d_gene: NA; v_gene: TRBV18; j_gene: TRBJ2-2; abundance: NA
CDR3aa: CASSKGAYEQYF; CDR3nt: TGTGCCAGCTCTAAAGGAGCCTACGAGCAGTACTTC; d_gene: NA; v_gene: TRBV19; j_gene: TRBJ2-7; abundance: NA
CDR3aa: CASSIRASTGELFF; CDR3nt: TGTGCCAGTAGTATCAGGGCTTCAACCGGGGAGCTGTTTTTT; d_gene: NA; v_gene: TRBV19; j_gene: TRBJ2-2; abundance: once
CDR3aa: CASSPGQGASNTEAFF; CDR3nt: TGTGCCAGTAGTCCGGGACAGGGGGCTTCTAACACTGAAGCTTTCTTT; d_gene: TRBD1; v_gene: TRBV19; j_gene: TRBJ1-1; abundance: NA
CDR3aa: CASSVALGATGTRHGYTF; CDR3nt: TGTGCCAGCAGCGTAGCTTTGGGTGCGACAGGGACGAGGCACGGCTACACCTTC; d_gene: TRBD1; v_gene: TRBV9; j_gene: TRBJ1-2; abundance: NA
CDR3aa: CASSLGSALAKTQYF; CDR3nt: TGTGCCAGCAGCTTAGGGAGCGCCCTAGCGAAGACCCAGTACTTC; d_gene: NA; v_gene: TRBV7-2; j_gene: TRBJ2-5; abundance: once
CDR3aa: CASSHLGGPLYNEQFF; CDR3nt: TGTGCCAGCAGCCATTTGGGCGGGCCTTTATACAATGAGCAGTTCTTC; d_gene: NA; v_gene: TRBV5-4; j_gene: TRBJ2-1; abundance: NA
CDR3aa: CASSTGLAVETQYF; CDR3nt: TGTGCCAGCAGCACGGGACTAGCGGTGGAGACCCAGTACTTC; d_gene: TRBD2; v_gene: TRBV5-4; j_gene: TRBJ2-5; abundance: NA
CDR3aa: CASSLVGSNRGLNEKLFF; CDR3nt: TGTGCCAGCAGCTTAGTAGGGTCTAACAGGGGGCTTAATGAAAAACTGTTTTTT; d_gene: TRBD1; v_gene: TRBV7-8; j_gene: TRBJ1-4; abundance: NA
CDR3aa: CAWSPLRGRVNEQFF; CDR3nt: TGTGCCTGGAGTCCCCTTCGCGGGAGGGTCAATGAGCAGTTCTTC; d_gene: TRBD2; v_gene: TRBV30; j_gene: TRBJ2-1; abundance: NA
CDR3aa: CASSASYAGSGYTF; CDR3nt: TGTGCCAGCAGCGCCTCCTACGCGGGGAGTGGCTACACCTTC; d_gene: NA; v_gene: TRBV9; j_gene: TRBJ1-2; abundance: once
CDR3aa: CASSPGNNQPQHF; CDR3nt: TGTGCCAGTAGCCCCGGGAACAATCAGCCCCAGCATTTT; d_gene: NA; v_gene: TRBV19; j_gene: TRBJ1-5; abundance: once
CDR3aa: CASGWSSGELFF; CDR3nt: TGTGCCAGCGGCTGGAGTTCCGGGGAGCTGTTTTTT; d_gene: NA; v_gene: TRBV3-1/TRBV3-2; j_gene: TRBJ2-2; abundance: NA
CDR3aa: CASSSWTGGVNGYTF; CDR3nt: TGTGCCAGCAGCTCCTGGACAGGGGGCGTGAATGGCTACACCTTC; d_gene: TRBD1; v_gene: TRBV5-4; j_gene: TRBJ1-2; abundance: NA
CDR3aa: CAIRTAGDNEQYF; CDR3nt: TGTGCCATCAGAACCGCAGGGGACAACGAGCAGTACTTC; d_gene: NA; v_gene: TRBV10-3; j_gene: TRBJ2-7; abundance: NA
CDR3aa: CASSYSGRGNYGYTF; CDR3nt: TGTGCCAGCAGTTACTCTGGCAGGGGTAACTATGGCTACACCTTC; d_gene: NA; v_gene: TRBV6-5; j_gene: TRBJ1-2; abundance: NA
CDR3aa: CASSQEPGLSEAFF; CDR3nt: TGTGCCAGCAGCCAAGAGCCGGGTCTCAGTGAAGCTTTCTTT; d_gene: NA; v_gene: TRBV3-1/TRBV3-2; j_gene: TRBJ1-1; abundance: NA
CDR3aa: CASSVGLQETQYF; CDR3nt: TGTGCCAGCAGCGTGGGACTTCAAGAGACCCAGTACTTC; d_gene: NA; v_gene: TRBV7-9; j_gene: TRBJ2-5; abundance: NA
CDR3aa: CASSVGSLAGGQWATDTQYF; CDR3nt: TGTGCCAGCAGCGTAGGTTCCCTAGCGGGAGGGCAGTGGGCCACAGATACGCAGTATTTT; d_gene: TRBD2; v_gene: TRBV9; j_gene: TRBJ2-3; abundance: NA
CDR3aa: CASSTLTGPGGGQYF; CDR3nt: TGTGCCAGCAGCACCCTGACAGGGCCCGGGGGCGGGCAGTACTTC; d_gene: NA; v_gene: TRBV2; j_gene: TRBJ2-7; abundance: NA
CDR3aa: CASSQESLGVTAKNIQYF; CDR3nt: TGTGCCAGCAGCCAAGAGTCCCTGGGAGTAACCGCCAAAAACATTCAGTACTTC; d_gene: NA; v_gene: TRBV4-2; j_gene: TRBJ2-4; abundance: NA
CDR3aa: CASSLQLPAGDEPQHF; CDR3nt: TGTGCCAGCAGCTTACAACTCCCGGCAGGGGATGAGCCCCAGCATTTT; d_gene: NA; v_gene: TRBV7-8; j_gene: TRBJ1-5; abundance: NA